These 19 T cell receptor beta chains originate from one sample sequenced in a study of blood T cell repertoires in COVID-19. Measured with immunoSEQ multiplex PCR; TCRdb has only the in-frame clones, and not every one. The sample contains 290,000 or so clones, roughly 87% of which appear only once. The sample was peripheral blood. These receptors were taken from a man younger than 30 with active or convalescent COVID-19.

This chain's CDR3 is CATSDTSRESYGYTF. CDR3 DNA sequence: TGTGCCACCAGTGATACGAGCAGGGAATCTTATGGCTACACCTTC. This chain uses TRBV24-1 with TRBJ1-2; possible D gene TRBD1, 5 bases. Germline CDR1 KGHDR, CDR2 SFDVKD. The CDR3 has 15 residues. Trimming cost V 3 bases and J 5 bases, with 15 bases left between them.

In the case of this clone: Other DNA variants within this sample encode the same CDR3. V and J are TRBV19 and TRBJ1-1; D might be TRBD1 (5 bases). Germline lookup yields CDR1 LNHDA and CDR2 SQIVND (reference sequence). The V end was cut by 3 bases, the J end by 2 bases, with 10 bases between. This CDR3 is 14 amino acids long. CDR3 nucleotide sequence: TGTGCCAGTAGTATGGGGGGAGAAAACACTGAAGCTTTCTTT. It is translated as CASSMGGENTEAFF.

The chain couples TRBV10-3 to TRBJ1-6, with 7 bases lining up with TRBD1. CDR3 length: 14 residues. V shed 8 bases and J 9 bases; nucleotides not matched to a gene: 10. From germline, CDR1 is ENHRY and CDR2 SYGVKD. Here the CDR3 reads CAISDREESSPLHF. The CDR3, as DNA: TGTGCCATCTCAGACAGGGAAGAAAGTTCACCCCTCCACTTT.

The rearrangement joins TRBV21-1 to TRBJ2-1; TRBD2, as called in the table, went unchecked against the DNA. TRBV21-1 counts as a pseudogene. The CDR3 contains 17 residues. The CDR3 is CASKQRYPQDLYNEQFF. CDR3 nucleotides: TGTGCCAGCAAACAGCGGTATCCCCAGGACCTCTACAATGAGCAGTTCTTC.

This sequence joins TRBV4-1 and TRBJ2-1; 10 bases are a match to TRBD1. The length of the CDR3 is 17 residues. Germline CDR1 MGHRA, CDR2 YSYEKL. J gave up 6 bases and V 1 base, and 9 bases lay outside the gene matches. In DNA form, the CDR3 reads TGCGCCAGCAGCCAAGCTTCGACCGGGACAGGGGTCAATGAGCAGTTCTTC. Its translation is CASSQASTGTGVNEQFF.

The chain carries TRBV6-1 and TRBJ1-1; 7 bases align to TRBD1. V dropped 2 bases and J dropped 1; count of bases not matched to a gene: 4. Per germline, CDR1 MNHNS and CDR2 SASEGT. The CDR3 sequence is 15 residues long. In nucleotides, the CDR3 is TGTGCCAGCAGTGAACACAGGGGAGAGAACACTGAAGCTTTCTTT. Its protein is CASSEHRGENTEAFF.

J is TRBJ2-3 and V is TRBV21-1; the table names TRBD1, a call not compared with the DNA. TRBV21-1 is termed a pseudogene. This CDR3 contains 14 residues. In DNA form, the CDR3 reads TGTGCCAGCAGCTTGCAGGGGACCACAGATACGCAGTATTTT. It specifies CASSLQGTTDTQYF.

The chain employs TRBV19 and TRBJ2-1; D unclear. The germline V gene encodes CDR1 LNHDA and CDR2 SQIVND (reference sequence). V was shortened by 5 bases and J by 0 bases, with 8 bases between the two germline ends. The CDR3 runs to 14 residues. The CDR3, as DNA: TGTGCCAGTAGTCCGGTAACCTCCTACAATGAGCAGTTCTTC. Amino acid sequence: CASSPVTSYNEQFF.

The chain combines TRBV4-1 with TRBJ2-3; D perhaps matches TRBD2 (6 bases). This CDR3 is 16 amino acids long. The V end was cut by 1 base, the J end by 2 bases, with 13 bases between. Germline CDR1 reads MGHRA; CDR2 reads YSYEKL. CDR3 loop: CASSQGISGHTDTQYF. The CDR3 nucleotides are TGCGCCAGCAGCCAAGGGATTAGCGGACACACAGATACGCAGTATTTT.

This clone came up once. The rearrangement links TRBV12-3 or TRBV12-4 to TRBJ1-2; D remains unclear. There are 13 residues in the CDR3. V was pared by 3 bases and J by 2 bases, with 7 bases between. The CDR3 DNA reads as TGTGCCAGCAGTTTCAGAGGGAACTATGGCTACACCTTC. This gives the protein CASSFRGNYGYTF.

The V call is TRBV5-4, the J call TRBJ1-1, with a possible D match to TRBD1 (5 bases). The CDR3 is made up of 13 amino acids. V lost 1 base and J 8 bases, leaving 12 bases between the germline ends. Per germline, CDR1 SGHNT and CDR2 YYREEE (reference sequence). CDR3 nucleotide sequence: TGTGCCAGCAGCTTGCCCGGGGGAATCGAAGCTTTCTTT. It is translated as CASSLPGGIEAFF. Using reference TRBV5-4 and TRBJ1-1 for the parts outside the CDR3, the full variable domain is ETGVTQSPTHLIKTRGQQVTLRCSSQSGHNTVSWYQQALGQGPQFIFQYYREEENGRGNFPPRFSGLQFPNYSSELNVNALELDDSALYLCASSLPGGIEAFFGQGTRLTVV.

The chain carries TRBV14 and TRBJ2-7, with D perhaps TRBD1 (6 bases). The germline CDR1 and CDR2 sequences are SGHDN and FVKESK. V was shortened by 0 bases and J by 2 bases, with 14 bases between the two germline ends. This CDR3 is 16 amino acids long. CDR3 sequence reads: CASSQDLQGPTYEQYF. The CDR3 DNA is TGTGCCAGCAGCCAAGATCTACAGGGCCCCACCTACGAGCAGTACTTC.

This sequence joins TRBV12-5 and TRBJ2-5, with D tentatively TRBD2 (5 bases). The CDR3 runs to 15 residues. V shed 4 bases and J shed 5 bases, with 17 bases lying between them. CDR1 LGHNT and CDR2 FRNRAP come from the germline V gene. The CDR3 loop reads CASGSGMGSGETQYF. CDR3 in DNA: TGTGCTAGTGGTTCTGGGATGGGATCGGGGGAGACCCAGTACTTC.

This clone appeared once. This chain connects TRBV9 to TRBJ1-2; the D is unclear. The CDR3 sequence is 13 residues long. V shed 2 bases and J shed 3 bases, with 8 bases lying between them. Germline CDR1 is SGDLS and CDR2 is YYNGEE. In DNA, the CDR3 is TGTGCCAGCAGCGTTGACACGTACTATGGCTACACCTTC. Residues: CASSVDTYYGYTF.

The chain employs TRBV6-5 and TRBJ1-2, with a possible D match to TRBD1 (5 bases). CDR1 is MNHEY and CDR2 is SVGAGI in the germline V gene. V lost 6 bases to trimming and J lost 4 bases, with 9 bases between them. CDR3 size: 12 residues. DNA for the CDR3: TGTGCCAGCAGGAACCAGGGCTATGGCTACACCTTC. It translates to CASRNQGYGYTF.

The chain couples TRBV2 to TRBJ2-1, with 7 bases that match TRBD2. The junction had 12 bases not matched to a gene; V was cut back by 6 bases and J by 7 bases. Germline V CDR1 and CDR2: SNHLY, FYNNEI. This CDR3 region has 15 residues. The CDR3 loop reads CASRSDGGSWNEQFF. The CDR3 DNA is TGTGCCAGCAGATCGGACGGCGGGAGTTGGAATGAGCAGTTCTTC.

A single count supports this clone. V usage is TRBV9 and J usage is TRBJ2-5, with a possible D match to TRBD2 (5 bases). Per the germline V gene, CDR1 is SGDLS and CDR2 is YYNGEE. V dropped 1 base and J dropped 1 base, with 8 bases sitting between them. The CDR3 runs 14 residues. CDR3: CASSVRGSQETQYF. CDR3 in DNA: TGTGCCAGCAGCGTACGAGGGTCCCAAGAGACCCAGTACTTC.

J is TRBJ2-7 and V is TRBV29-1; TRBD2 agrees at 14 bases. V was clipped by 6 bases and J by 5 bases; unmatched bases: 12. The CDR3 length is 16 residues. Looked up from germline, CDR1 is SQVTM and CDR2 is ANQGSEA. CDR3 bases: TGCAGCGTCGGGAGGGGGACTAGCGGGAGTACGAACGAGCAGTACTTC. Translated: CSVGRGTSGSTNEQYF.

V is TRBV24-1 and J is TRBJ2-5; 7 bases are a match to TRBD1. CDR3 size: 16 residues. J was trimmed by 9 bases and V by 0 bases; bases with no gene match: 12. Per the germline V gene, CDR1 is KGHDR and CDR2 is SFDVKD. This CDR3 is CATSDLGQGEGESQYF. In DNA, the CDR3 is TGTGCCACCAGTGATTTGGGGCAGGGGGAAGGGGAGTCCCAGTACTTC.